The rows below give T cell receptor beta chains drawn from one sample of a study of OX40 agonist ivuxolimab in advanced cancers. This table comes from immunoSEQ multiplex PCR, and its TCRdb copy is limited to in-frame clones, with some not included. The sample gives about 47,000 clones, 88% of which show up once; 11% to 15% is in the top ten. Sequencing used CD4+ or CD8+ T cells sorted from blood, obtained in a trial of the OX40 agonist ivuxolimab. Every receptor here comes from an adult with an advanced solid tumor such as melanoma, head and neck, liver or kidney cancer. The conserved cysteine and the conserved F or W are not part of the CDR3 here.

ASSPQVDTEAF	TRBV5-6
ASSPPRTDTEAF	TRBV4-1
ASSRTWGLSSYEQY	TRBV4-1
ASSQIGQGSSNQPQH	TRBV4-1
ASSLLGSGNTIY	TRBV7-9
ASSPSGGGAKYGYT	TRBV7-9
ASSHLLGQGHNEQF	TRBV4-1
ASSEDSTLANYGYT	TRBV6-1
ASRDRLNGYT	TRBV2
ASSDSPGNTEAF	TRBV6-4
ASSRGQGTNQPQH	TRBV19
ASSPRQTGRYEKLF	TRBV7-9
ASRQGVDGYT	TRBV19
ASSPEGENIQY	TRBV4-1
ASSGTGAFSPLH	TRBV27
ASSLLGRSLAEAF	TRBV27
ASSSLLNTEAF	TRBV11-2
ASRQGLDEQY	TRBV5-1
ASSGGNRGRPYEQY	TRBV5-1
ASSLGGRGNTIY	TRBV7-3
ANRQGAGNEQF	TRBV6-1
ASSVPGTSTDTQY	TRBV9
ASSYSKTAGGAEAF	TRBV6-5
ASSEALGSGSEQY	TRBV2
ASSQLAGGTDTQY	TRBV6-5
ASSRDLGYEQY	TRBV11-3
ASSLNPAGPLIYNEQF	TRBV5-4
ASSYGTSGSRNIQY	TRBV7-2
ASSPDLQGAPEKLF	TRBV7-9
ASSGSGTGKSEAF	TRBV9
ASSYHGRGDQPQH	TRBV6-6
ASSYIHEQY	TRBV6-5
ASSSSALQVYEQY	TRBV27
ASSLVGTEAF	TRBV6-5
ASSLPSFRETQY	TRBV11-2
ASHLQGYEQY	TRBV30
ASSLGRGFYEQY	TRBV5-1
ASSLEGLATSREQF	TRBV5-6
SARQGSTEAF	TRBV29-1
ASSPNWRRHYEQY	TRBV9
ATRDNYNEQF	TRBV2
ASSNAGEGDTGELF	TRBV11-2
ASSPYPTGNYNSPLH	TRBV19
ASSLQGAAYEQY	TRBV19
SVDMNTEAF	TRBV29-1
ASTSNRGLWGYT	TRBV9
ASSTARDRDGYT	TRBV6-5
ASSYQKGHPNTEAF	TRBV6-5
AWSLDQNTEAF	TRBV30
ASSLAGGTSTDTQY	TRBV5-1
ASSLAGADYGYT	TRBV5-1
ASSVGGVPQVINEQF	TRBV9
ASSLRGGTTGELF	TRBV7-6
ASSHPDRGLWGYT	TRBV7-9
ASSFFLGADAEAF	TRBV7-2
ASSSLGVANEKLF	TRBV5-5